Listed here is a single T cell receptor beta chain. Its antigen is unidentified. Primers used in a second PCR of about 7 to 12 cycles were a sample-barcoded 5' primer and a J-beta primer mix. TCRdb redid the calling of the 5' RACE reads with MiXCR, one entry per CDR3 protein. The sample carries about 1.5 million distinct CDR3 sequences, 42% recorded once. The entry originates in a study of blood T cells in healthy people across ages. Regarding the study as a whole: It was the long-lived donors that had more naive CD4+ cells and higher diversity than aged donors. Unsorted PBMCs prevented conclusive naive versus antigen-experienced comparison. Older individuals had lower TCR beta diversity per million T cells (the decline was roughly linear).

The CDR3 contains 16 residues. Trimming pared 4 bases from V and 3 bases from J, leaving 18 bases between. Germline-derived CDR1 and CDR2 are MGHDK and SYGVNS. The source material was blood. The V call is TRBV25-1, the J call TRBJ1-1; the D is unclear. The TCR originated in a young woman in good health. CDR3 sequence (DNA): TGTGCCAGCAGTGCGGGATCTGGGGTCCAGGACACTGAAGCTTTCTTT. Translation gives CASSAGSGVQDTEAFF.